These 12 T cell receptor beta chains originate from one sample sequenced in a study of patients and donors after allogeneic stem cell transplantation. MiXCR, run by TCRdb on the RT-PCR reads, gives a single entry per CDR3 protein. The table records 98,000 or so distinct CDR3 sequences, roughly 35% of them present only once. Sequencing was performed on blood, either unsorted or a sorted T cell fraction (not recorded which). The source is a human donor who was either an allogeneic HSCT recipient or a stem cell or donor lymphocyte infusion donor (not recorded which). It is not recorded whose cells these are; they may come from a transplant donor.

J is TRBJ2-7 and V is TRBV20-1; no firm D call. Trimming stripped 6 bases from V and 9 bases from J, with 12 bases between. The V gene's germline CDR1 is DFQATT and CDR2 SNEGSKA (reference sequence). CDR3 size: 10 residues. CDR3 sequence: CSALESRQYF. In DNA, the CDR3 is TGCAGTGCCCTGGAGTCACGGCAGTACTTC.

J is TRBJ1-1 and V is TRBV18; D is unresolved. CDR1 is KGHSH and CDR2 is LQKENI in the germline V gene. V lost 3 bases to trimming and J lost 5 bases, with 25 bases between them. The CDR3 runs to 18 residues. CDR3 nucleotides: TGTGCCAGCTCACCTTTACCGATTATCGGGGTGTTCGGGACTGAAGCTTTCTTT. Encoded protein: CASSPLPIIGVFGTEAFF.

The J gene is TRBJ2-2, the V gene TRBV9; TRBD2 aligns across 9 bases. The CDR3 is 15 residues long. CDR1 is SGDLS and CDR2 is YYNGEE in the germline V gene. J gave up 1 base and V 3 bases, and 1 base lay outside the gene matches. The CDR3 nucleotides are TGTGCCAGCAGCGCGACTAGCGGGAACACCGGGGAGCTGTTTTTT. Translation: CASSATSGNTGELFF. The variable domain in full, completed from reference TRBV9 and TRBJ2-2, reads DSGVTQTPKHLITATGQRVTLRCSPRSGDLSVYWYQQSLDQGLQFLIQYYNGEERAKGNILERFSAQQFPDLHSELNLSSLELGDSALYFCASSATSGNTGELFFGEGSRLTVL.

The chain employs TRBV6-5 and TRBJ2-1; TRBD2 agrees at 10 bases. From germline, CDR1 is MNHEY and CDR2 SVGAGI. This CDR3 is built from 17 residues. V was clipped by 2 bases and J by 1 base; unmatched bases: 5. The CDR3 DNA follows: TGTGCCAGCAGTTACGGGGCTAGCGGGAGATCCTACAATGAGCAGTTCTTC. It translates to CASSYGASGRSYNEQFF.

This clonotype was recorded many times. The chain joins TRBV12-3 or TRBV12-4 to TRBJ2-2; D unresolved. The ends were cut back, 5 bases at V and 6 bases at J, with 19 bases in the middle. The CDR3 spans 16 residues. The CDR3 reads CASSPEPSLVAGELFF. CDR3 DNA sequence: TGTGCCAGCAGTCCTGAGCCATCCTTGGTGGCCGGGGAGCTGTTTTTT.

The chain joins TRBV10-3 to TRBJ2-2; D may correspond to TRBD1 or TRBD2 (5 bases each). Germline V gene sequence: CDR1 ENHRY, CDR2 SYGVKD. CDR3 length equals 14 residues. Trimming took off 3 bases at V and 7 bases at J, with 12 bases between the two ends. This CDR3 reads CAISDGTQHGELFF. The CDR3 region has the DNA TGTGCCATCAGTGATGGGACGCAACACGGGGAGCTGTTTTTT.

V gene TRBV5-4 combines with J gene TRBJ2-7; D might be TRBD1 (6 bases). Trimming pared 2 bases from V and 1 base from J, leaving 7 bases between. The CDR3 totals 13 residues. Germline CDR1 reads SGHNT; CDR2 reads YYREEE (reference sequence). Here the CDR3 DNA reads TGTGCCAGCAGCTTCAGGGGATCCTACGAGCAGTACTTC. Protein: CASSFRGSYEQYF. Drawing the rest from reference TRBV5-4 and TRBJ2-7, the complete variable domain is ETGVTQSPTHLIKTRGQQVTLRCSSQSGHNTVSWYQQALGQGPQFIFQYYREEENGRGNFPPRFSGLQFPNYSSELNVNALELDDSALYLCASSFRGSYEQYFGPGTRLTVT.

This clonotype was seen more than once but under ten times. The V and J genes are TRBV7-9 and TRBJ1-1, with no clear D. Trimming removed 3 bases at V and 0 bases at J, with 8 bases between. The CDR3 spans 14 residues. In germline, CDR1 is SEHNR, CDR2 FQNEAQ (reference sequence). CDR3 DNA: TGTGCCAGCAGCTTGATCCAGCTGAACACTGAAGCTTTCTTT. Translated: CASSLIQLNTEAFF.

The J gene is TRBJ2-3, the V gene TRBV18; unclear D gene. The V end was cut by 3 bases, the J end by 2 bases, with 12 bases between. Germline V gene data show CDR1 as KGHSH and CDR2 as LQKENI. The CDR3 spans 15 residues. In DNA, the CDR3 is TGTGCCAGCTCACCGCTAATGGACGACACAGATACGCAGTATTTT. Protein: CASSPLMDDTDTQYF.

The genes are TRBV3-1 and TRBJ2-7; no firm D call. The V end was cut by 2 bases, the J end by 3 bases, with 14 bases between. The CDR3 is made up of 15 amino acids. Germline V gives CDR1 LGHDT, CDR2 YNNKEL (reference sequence). The CDR3 region is CASSQTGPLSYEQYF. The CDR3 DNA reads as TGTGCCAGCAGCCAAACCGGGCCTCTAAGCTACGAGCAGTACTTC.

This clonotype was detected only a few times. The chain employs TRBV20-1 and TRBJ2-5, with 10 bases identical to TRBD2. Germline assignment: CDR1 DFQATT and CDR2 SNEGSKA (reference sequence). The CDR3 sequence is 13 residues long. V shed 7 bases and J 5 bases; nucleotides not matched to a gene: 7. The CDR3, as DNA: TGCAGTGGGTCTAGCGGGAGTTTGGAGACCCAGTACTTC. This sequence encodes CSGSSGSLETQYF.

There are a few counts of this clonotype. The chain combines TRBV20-1 with TRBJ1-2, with D possibly TRBD1 on 6 matching bases. The CDR3 consists of 13 residues. CDR1 is DFQATT, CDR2 SNEGSKA, per germline (reference sequence). Between the trimmed V and J ends, which lost 6 bases and 3 bases, there was a span of 14 bases. This CDR3 reads CSAPLQGHYGYTF. In DNA form, the CDR3 reads TGCAGTGCACCACTACAGGGACACTATGGCTACACCTTC.